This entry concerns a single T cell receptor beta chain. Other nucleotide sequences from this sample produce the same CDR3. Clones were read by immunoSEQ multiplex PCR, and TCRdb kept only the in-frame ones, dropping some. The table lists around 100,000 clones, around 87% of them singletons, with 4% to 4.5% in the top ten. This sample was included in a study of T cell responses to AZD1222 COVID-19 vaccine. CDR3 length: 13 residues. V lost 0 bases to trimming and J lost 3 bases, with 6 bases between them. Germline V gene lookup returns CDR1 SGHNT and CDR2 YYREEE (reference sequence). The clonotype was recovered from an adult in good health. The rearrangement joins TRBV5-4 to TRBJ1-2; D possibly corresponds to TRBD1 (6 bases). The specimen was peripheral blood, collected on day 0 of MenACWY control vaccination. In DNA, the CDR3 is TGTGCCAGCAGCTTGGACAGGGACTATGGCTACACCTTC. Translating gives CASSLDRDYGYTF.